Each of the 21 T cell receptor beta chains below was sequenced from the same sample in a study of tumor T cells in aggressive B-cell lymphoma. Assay: immunoSEQ multiplex PCR; the TCRdb copy retains only in-frame clones and omits some. The top ten clones hold 3.5% to 4% of a sample with under 6,500 clones, around 94% of them seen once. Sequencing was performed on tumor tissue. Receptors were obtained from an adult with diffuse large B cell lymphoma.

This clone was seen a single time. This chain connects TRBV27 to TRBJ2-7; no reliable D call. V gave up 0 bases and J gave up 7 bases, with 13 bases separating them. Looked up from germline, CDR1 is MNHEY and CDR2 is SMNVEV (reference sequence). CDR3 length: 14 residues. Here the CDR3 reads CASSLSTFLREQYF. CDR3 DNA: TGTGCCAGCAGTTTATCAACCTTCCTACGAGAGCAGTACTTC.

The chain joins TRBV19 to TRBJ1-1; no definite D call. V was cut by 3 bases and J by 0 bases, with 11 bases left in between. Germline CDR1 LNHDA, CDR2 SQIVND (reference sequence). The CDR3 is made up of 15 amino acids. The CDR3 sequence is CASSILTPMNTEAFF. CDR3 DNA: TGTGCCAGTAGTATTCTGACACCTATGAACACTGAAGCTTTCTTT.

A note on this clone: The germline gene is not matched at one end of the junction; a read error may be the cause. V gene TRBV2 combines with J gene TRBJ1-1; 10 nucleotides match TRBD1. Germline lookup yields CDR1 SNHLY and CDR2 FYNNEI. The CDR3 sequence is 13 residues long. DNA for the CDR3: TGTGCCAGCAGGGGACAGGGGAACACTAAAGCTTTCTTT. Translation: CASRGQGNTKAFF.

Comment on this clone: At the DNA level, this CDR3 is encoded by other sequences in the same sample as well. The chain employs TRBV28 and TRBJ2-7; tentative D call: TRBD2 (5 bases). Per germline, CDR1 MDHEN and CDR2 SYDVKM. This CDR3 region has 15 residues. V shed 9 bases and J shed 4 bases, with 22 bases lying between them. CDR3 protein: CASSPPGILVYEQYF. The CDR3 region has the DNA TGTGCCAGTAGTCCACCGGGGATCCTAGTTTACGAGCAGTACTTC.

This clone turned up a few times. This chain joins TRBV4-1 and TRBJ1-6; D gene ambiguous. CDR1 and CDR2 from the germline V gene are MGHRA and YSYEKL. Trimming shortened V by 0 bases and J by 0 bases, and 3 bases separated the two germline ends. This CDR3 comprises 15 residues. The CDR3 protein is CASSQESSYNSPLHF. The CDR3 coding sequence is TGCGCCAGCAGCCAAGAGAGCTCCTATAATTCACCCCTCCACTTT.

The chain uses TRBV9 and TRBJ1-1; maybe TRBD1 (6 bases). CDR3 size: 15 residues. V shed 4 bases and J shed 1 base, with 14 bases lying between them. Germline assignment: CDR1 SGDLS and CDR2 YYNGEE. The CDR3 DNA is TGTGCCAGCAGCCCCCTGGGGGCAGAGAACACTGAAGCTTTCTTT. Amino acids: CASSPLGAENTEAFF.

This clone was observed a single time. The chain links TRBV6-5 to TRBJ2-7; D might be TRBD2 (5 bases). Per germline, CDR1 MNHEY and CDR2 SVGAGI. This CDR3 region has 13 residues. Trimming took off 6 bases at V and 0 bases at J, with 9 bases between the two ends. The CDR3 sequence is CASRRASSYEQYF. The CDR3 nucleotides are TGTGCCAGCAGGAGGGCCAGCTCCTACGAGCAGTACTTC.

The DNA for the CDR3 is TGTGCCAGCAGCCAAACGGGACTAGCATATGAGCAGTTCTTC. It encodes CASSQTGLAYEQFF. The rearrangement links TRBV13 to TRBJ2-1; 9 nucleotides match TRBD2. V was pared by 5 bases and J by 8 bases, with 7 bases of the junction left unmatched. The CDR3 length is 14 residues. The germline gives CDR1 PRHDT, CDR2 FYEKMQ (reference sequence).

The chain joins TRBV5-6 to TRBJ2-7; TRBD1 aligns across 9 bases. Germline CDR1 and CDR2: SGHDT and YYEEEE. Germline trimming cut 5 bases from V and 2 bases from J; bases unmatched to any gene: 8. The CDR3 is 15 residues long. Here the CDR3 reads CASRRRQGGTYEQYF. The CDR3 nucleotides read TGTGCCAGCAGACGACGACAGGGGGGGACCTACGAGCAGTACTTC.

This clone was observed once. The chain carries TRBV7-2 and TRBJ2-7; no reliable D call. There are 13 residues in the CDR3. Germline values: CDR1 SGHTA, CDR2 FQGNSA. V was clipped by 5 bases and J by 6 bases, with 14 bases between them. CDR3 protein: CASSTRSPLEQYF. The DNA for the CDR3 is TGTGCCAGCAGCACCAGGTCGCCCCTCGAGCAGTACTTC.

The V and J genes are TRBV27 and TRBJ2-7; the D gene is possibly TRBD2 (5 bases). V was trimmed by 8 bases and J by 2 bases, leaving 19 bases between them. Per germline, CDR1 MNHEY and CDR2 SMNVEV (reference sequence). CDR3 length: 15 amino acids. The DNA for the CDR3 is TGTGCCAGCGGCCCCGAACTAGGCTTTACCTACGAGCAGTACTTC. Residues: CASGPELGFTYEQYF.

The rearrangement joins TRBV7-9 to TRBJ1-5; D not certain. V gave up 1 base and J gave up 1 base, with 8 bases separating them. CDR3 length: 15 amino acids. Per the germline V gene, CDR1 is SEHNR and CDR2 is FQNEAQ (reference sequence). The CDR3 coding sequence is TGTGCCAGCAGCTTAGGGCCGGGAAGCAATCAGCCCCAGCATTTT. This encodes CASSLGPGSNQPQHF.

This sequence joins TRBV5-4 and TRBJ1-6; 7 bases match TRBD1. CDR1 and CDR2 from the germline V gene are SGHNT and YYREEE (reference sequence). The CDR3 consists of 15 residues. The V and J ends lost 5 bases and 7 bases, in that order; junction bases with no gene match: 9. The CDR3 loop reads CASRGGTAGNSPLHF. Written as DNA, the CDR3 is TGTGCCAGCAGGGGTGGGACAGCCGGAAATTCACCCCTCCACTTT.

The chain combines TRBV5-4 with TRBJ1-1; TRBD1 matches at 7 bases. This CDR3 is built from 15 residues. Losses at the gene ends were 5 bases for V and 6 bases for J; bases not matched to a gene: 13. Germline assignment: CDR1 SGHNT and CDR2 YYREEE (reference sequence). The CDR3 region is CASRYGGDRVAEAFF. The CDR3 nucleotides read TGTGCCAGCAGATATGGCGGAGACAGGGTTGCTGAAGCTTTCTTT.

The genes are TRBV5-1 and TRBJ2-1, with D possibly matching TRBD2 (6 bases). The V end lost 4 bases, the J end lost 7 bases, and 15 bases lay between the germline ends. Germline V gives CDR1 SGHRS, CDR2 YFSETQ. CDR3 size: 14 residues. CDR3: CASSNPTSLNEQFF. CDR3 coding DNA: TGCGCCAGCAGCAACCCGACTAGTCTAAATGAGCAGTTCTTC.

This chain links TRBV5-1 with TRBJ1-3; D possibly corresponds to TRBD1 (6 bases). CDR3 length equals 17 residues. The germline gives CDR1 SGHRS, CDR2 YFSETQ. The germline V and J ends were trimmed by 0 bases and 0 bases, with 13 bases remaining between them. Here the CDR3 reads CASSLVGQQFSGNTIYF. The CDR3 nucleotides are TGCGCCAGCAGCTTGGTTGGACAGCAATTCTCTGGAAACACCATATATTTT.

A single count supports this clone. The chain is built from TRBV7-2 and TRBJ2-2; 7 positions agree with TRBD2. J lost 0 bases, V lost 7 bases, and 2 bases had no gene match. The CDR3 is made up of 14 amino acids. Germline V gene sequence: CDR1 SGHTA, CDR2 FQGNSA. CDR3 sequence (DNA): TGTGCCAGCATCGGACTAGCGAACACCGGGGAGCTGTTTTTT. Translation gives CASIGLANTGELFF.

CDR3 protein: CASSLTETMNTEAFF. CDR3 nucleotides: TGTGCCAGCAGCTTGACAGAAACTATGAACACTGAAGCTTTCTTT. The chain recombines TRBV7-6 with TRBJ1-1; a possible D gene is TRBD1 (5 bases). The CDR3 extends over 15 amino acids. V was clipped by 3 bases and J by 0 bases, with 11 bases between them. Germline V gene data show CDR1 as SGHVS and CDR2 as FNYEAQ.

This sequence joins TRBV19 and TRBJ2-3, with D tentatively TRBD2 (6 bases). The CDR3 sequence is 15 residues long. V was pared by 5 bases and J by 0 bases, with 12 bases between. CDR1 is LNHDA, CDR2 SQIVND, per germline (reference sequence). For the CDR3, the DNA is TGTGCCAGTAGTTGGGAGGCTACTAGCACAGATACGCAGTATTTT. It specifies CASSWEATSTDTQYF.

This chain uses TRBV11-2 with TRBJ1-1; the D is unclear. With 2 bases removed from V and 7 bases from J, the gap between germline ends came to 8 bases. Germline V gene lookup returns CDR1 SGHAT and CDR2 FQNNGV. The CDR3 covers 12 residues. CDR3 DNA: TGTGCCAGCAGCTTAAACTACGGTGAAGCTTTCTTT. Amino acids: CASSLNYGEAFF.

J is TRBJ2-6 and V is TRBV5-1; D is possibly TRBD1 (6 bases). This CDR3 has 14 residues. Germline assignment: CDR1 SGHRS and CDR2 YFSETQ. Trimming removed 7 bases from V and 4 bases from J, with 12 bases in between. In DNA, the CDR3 is TGCGCCAGCCAAAGGGGGAACGGGGCCAACGTCCTGACTTTC. It yields the protein CASQRGNGANVLTF.